This T cell receptor beta chain was identified during a study of T cell repertoires in cytomegalovirus infection (dated by TCRdb to about 2019). Looking at the study overall: The peptide stimulations were aimed at well-studied HLA-B-restricted epitopes as well as recently identified HLA-C-restricted CMV epitopes, whose presentation resists viral immunomodulation. The HLA type of each donor mattered for the analysis, because public TCR beta signatures pointed to carriage of CMV infection along with the matching HLA type.

The data were produced on an Illumina HiSeq 1500. TCRdb trimmed the raw reads at Q25, called clones with MiXCR and kept productive beta chains. Merged by CDR3 protein, the rows form single entries marked with the most common genes and DNA. This sample lists 650,000 to 900,000 distinct CDR3 sequences; approximately 30% were detected once. The biggest ten clones account for roughly 12% of the sample. This clonotype was detected only a few times. The specificity of this receptor is unknown. Per-base qualities were not stored, and no clone one base away is much larger. Study-wide conclusions, independent of this receptor: In the ex vivo response, HLA-C-restricted CMV-specific TCR beta clonotypes were dominant, and in two of eight donors the single most frequent clonotype came from this HLA-C-restricted group. In both this cohort and an independent roughly 350-donor cohort, the cumulative frequency of public TCR beta family members distinguished carriers of CMV infection plus the relevant HLA type.

V sheds 0 bases and J sheds 2 bases, leaving 12 bases between their ends. The CDR3, cysteine through phenylalanine, is 16 amino acids long. Only the CDR3 part of the read is kept: 48 bases, read in frame from the first base. CDR1 and CDR2 (SGHTA, FQGNSA) derive from the germline V gene. The sample's treatment or condition, from its label and the paper: in vitro stimulation with specific CMV peptide epitopes to enrich CMV-specific T cells. This sequence originates from a human donor in good health (CMV status not recorded). Some clones in this sample may be carry-over from other donors' samples. The sample in question was cultured CD8+ T cells from PBMCs, obtained from culture after CMV antigen stimulation. The sequence joins TRBV7-2 to TRBJ2-3, with an unclear D gene assignment. The CDR3 protein sequence reads: CASSLATEFPTDTQYF. The DNA sequence is as follows: TGTGCCAGCAGCTTAGCCACAGAATTCCCCACAGATACGCAGTATTTT.